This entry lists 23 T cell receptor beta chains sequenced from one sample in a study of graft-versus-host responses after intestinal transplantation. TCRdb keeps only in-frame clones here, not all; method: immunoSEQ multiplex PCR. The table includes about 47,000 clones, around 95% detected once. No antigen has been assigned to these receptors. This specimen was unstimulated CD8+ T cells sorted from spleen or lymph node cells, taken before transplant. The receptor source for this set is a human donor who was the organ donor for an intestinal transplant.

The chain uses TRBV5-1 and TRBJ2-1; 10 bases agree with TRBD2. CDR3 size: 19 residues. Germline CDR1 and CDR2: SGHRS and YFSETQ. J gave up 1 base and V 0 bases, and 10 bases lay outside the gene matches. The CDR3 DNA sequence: TGCGCCAGCAGCTTGGCGCTAGCGGGGGACCTGGGATCCTACAATGAGCAGTTCTTC. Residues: CASSLALAGDLGSYNEQFF.

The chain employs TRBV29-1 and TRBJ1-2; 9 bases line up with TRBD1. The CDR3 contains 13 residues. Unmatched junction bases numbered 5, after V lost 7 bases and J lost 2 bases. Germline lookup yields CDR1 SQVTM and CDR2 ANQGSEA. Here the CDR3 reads CSAWDRENYGYTF. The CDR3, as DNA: TGCAGCGCCTGGGACAGGGAGAACTATGGCTACACCTTC.

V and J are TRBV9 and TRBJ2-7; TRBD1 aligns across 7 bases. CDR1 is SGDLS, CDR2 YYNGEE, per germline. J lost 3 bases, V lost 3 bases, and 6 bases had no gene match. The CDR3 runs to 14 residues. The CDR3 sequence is CASSAGQSFYEQYF. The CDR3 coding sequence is TGTGCCAGCAGCGCGGGACAGTCCTTCTACGAGCAGTACTTC.

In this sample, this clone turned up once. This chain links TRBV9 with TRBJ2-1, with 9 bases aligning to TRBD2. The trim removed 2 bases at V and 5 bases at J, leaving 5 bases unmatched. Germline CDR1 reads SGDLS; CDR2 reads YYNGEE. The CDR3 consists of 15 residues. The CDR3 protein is CASSVGTSTHNEQFF. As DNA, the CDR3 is TGTGCCAGCAGCGTCGGGACTAGCACACACAATGAGCAGTTCTTC. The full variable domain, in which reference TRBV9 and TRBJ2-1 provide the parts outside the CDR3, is DSGVTQTPKHLITATGQRVTLRCSPRSGDLSVYWYQQSLDQGLQFLIQYYNGEERAKGNILERFSAQQFPDLHSELNLSSLELGDSALYFCASSVGTSTHNEQFFGPGTRLTVL.

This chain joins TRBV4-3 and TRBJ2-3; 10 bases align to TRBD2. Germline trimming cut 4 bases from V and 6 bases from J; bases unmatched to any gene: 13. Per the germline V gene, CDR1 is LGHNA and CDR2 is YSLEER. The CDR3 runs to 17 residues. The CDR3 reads CASSPRGAGGPADTQYF. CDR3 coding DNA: TGCGCCAGCAGCCCGCGCGGAGCGGGGGGGCCCGCCGATACGCAGTATTTT.

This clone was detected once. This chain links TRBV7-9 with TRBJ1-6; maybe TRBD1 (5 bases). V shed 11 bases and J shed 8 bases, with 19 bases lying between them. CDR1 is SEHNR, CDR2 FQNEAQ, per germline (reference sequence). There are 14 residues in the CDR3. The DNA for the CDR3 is TGTGCCGGTCAAGGAGGGGACTTGGATTCACCCCTCCACTTT. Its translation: CAGQGGDLDSPLHF. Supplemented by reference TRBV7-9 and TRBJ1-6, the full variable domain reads DTGVSQNPRHKITKRGQNVTFRCDPISEHNRLYWYRQTLGQGPEFLTYFQNEAQLEKSRLLSDRFSAERPKGSFSTLEIQRTEQGDSAMYLCAGQGGDLDSPLHFGNGTRLTVT.

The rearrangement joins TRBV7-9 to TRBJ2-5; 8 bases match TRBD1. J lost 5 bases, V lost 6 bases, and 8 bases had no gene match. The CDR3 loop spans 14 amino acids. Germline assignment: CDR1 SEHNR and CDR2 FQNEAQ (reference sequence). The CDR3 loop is CASSRLRQGETQYF. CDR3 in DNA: TGTGCCAGCAGTCGCCTAAGACAGGGGGAGACCCAGTACTTC.

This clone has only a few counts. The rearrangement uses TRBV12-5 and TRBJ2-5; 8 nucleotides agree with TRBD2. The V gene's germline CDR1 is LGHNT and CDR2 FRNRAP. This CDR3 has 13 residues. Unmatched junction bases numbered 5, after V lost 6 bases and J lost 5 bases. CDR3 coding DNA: TGTGCTAGTGGCGTCGGGGGGGCGGAGACCCAGTACTTC. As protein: CASGVGGAETQYF.

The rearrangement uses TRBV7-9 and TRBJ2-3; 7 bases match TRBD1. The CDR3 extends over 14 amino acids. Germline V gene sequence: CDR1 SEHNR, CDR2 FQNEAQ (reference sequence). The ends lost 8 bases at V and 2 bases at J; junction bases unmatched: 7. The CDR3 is CASRAGGFTDTQYF. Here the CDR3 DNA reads TGTGCCAGCCGGGCAGGGGGATTCACAGATACGCAGTATTTT.

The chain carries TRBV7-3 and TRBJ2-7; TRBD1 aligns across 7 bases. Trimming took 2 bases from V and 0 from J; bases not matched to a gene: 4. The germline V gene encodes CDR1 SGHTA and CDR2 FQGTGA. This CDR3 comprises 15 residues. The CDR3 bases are TGTGCCAGCAGCTTAGGGACAGCCAACTCCTACGAGCAGTACTTC. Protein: CASSLGTANSYEQYF.

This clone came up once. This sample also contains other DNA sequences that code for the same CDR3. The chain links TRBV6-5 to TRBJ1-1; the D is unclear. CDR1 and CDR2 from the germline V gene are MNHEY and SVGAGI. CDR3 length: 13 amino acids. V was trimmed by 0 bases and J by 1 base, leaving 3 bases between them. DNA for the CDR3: TGTGCCAGCAGTTACTCGGAGAACACTGAAGCTTTCTTT. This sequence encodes CASSYSENTEAFF.

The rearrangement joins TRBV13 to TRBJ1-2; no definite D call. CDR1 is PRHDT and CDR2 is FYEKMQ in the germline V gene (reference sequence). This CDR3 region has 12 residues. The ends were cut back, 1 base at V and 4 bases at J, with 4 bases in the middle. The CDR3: CASSLASYGYTF. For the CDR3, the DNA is TGTGCCAGCAGCTTAGCCAGCTATGGCTACACCTTC.

The CDR3 DNA is TGTGCCAGCAGCGTAGAGGGACTAGCGGACTACAATGAGCAGTTCTTC. It specifies CASSVEGLADYNEQFF. The chain uses TRBV9 and TRBJ2-1, with 11 bases identical to TRBD2. Germline trimming cut 0 bases from V and 3 bases from J; bases unmatched to any gene: 2. This CDR3 is 16 amino acids long. Germline V gene lookup returns CDR1 SGDLS and CDR2 YYNGEE.

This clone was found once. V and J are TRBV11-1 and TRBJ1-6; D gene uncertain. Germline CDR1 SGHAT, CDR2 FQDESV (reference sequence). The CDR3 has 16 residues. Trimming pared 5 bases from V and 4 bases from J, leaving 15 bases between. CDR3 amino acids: CASSPNGLQYNSPLHF. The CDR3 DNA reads TGTGCCAGCAGCCCCAACGGGCTACAGTATAATTCACCCCTCCACTTT. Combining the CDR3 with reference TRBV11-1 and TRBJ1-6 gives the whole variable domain EAEVAQSPRYKITEKSQAVAFWCDPISGHATLYWYRQILGQGPELLVQFQDESVVDDSQLPKDRFSAERLKGVDSTLKIQPAELGDSAMYLCASSPNGLQYNSPLHFGNGTRLTVT.

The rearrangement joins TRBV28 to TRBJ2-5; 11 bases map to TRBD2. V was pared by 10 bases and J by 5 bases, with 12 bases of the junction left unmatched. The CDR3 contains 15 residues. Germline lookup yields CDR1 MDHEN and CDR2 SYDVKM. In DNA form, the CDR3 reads TGTGCCACCTCCCGGAGTAGCGGGGGGGTGGAGACCCAGTACTTC. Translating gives CATSRSSGGVETQYF.

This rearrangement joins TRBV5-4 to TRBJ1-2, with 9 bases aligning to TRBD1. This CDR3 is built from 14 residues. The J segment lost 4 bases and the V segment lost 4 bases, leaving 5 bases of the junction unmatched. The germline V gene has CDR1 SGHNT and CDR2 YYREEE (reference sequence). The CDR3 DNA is TGTGCCAGCAGCCCGACAGGGGGGGTCTATGGCTACACCTTC. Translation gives CASSPTGGVYGYTF.

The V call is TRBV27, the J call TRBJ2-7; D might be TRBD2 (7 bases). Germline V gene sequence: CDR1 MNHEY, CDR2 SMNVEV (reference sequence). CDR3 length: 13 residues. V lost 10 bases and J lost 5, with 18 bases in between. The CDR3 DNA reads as TGTGCCACGGGGAGGGGGACGGGAAACGAGCAGTACTTC. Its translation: CATGRGTGNEQYF.

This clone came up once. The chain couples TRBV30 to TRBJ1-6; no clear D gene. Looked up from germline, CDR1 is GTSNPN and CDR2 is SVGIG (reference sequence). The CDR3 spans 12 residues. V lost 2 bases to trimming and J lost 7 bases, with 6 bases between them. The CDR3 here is CAWSPANSPLHF. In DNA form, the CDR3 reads TGTGCCTGGAGTCCAGCAAATTCACCCCTCCACTTT.

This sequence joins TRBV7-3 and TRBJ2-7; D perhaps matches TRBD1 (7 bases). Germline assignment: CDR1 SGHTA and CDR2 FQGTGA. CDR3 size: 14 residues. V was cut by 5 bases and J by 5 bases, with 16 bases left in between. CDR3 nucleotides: TGTGCCAGCAGCCCCCAGGGGGGCGCCGACGAGCAGTACTTC. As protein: CASSPQGGADEQYF.

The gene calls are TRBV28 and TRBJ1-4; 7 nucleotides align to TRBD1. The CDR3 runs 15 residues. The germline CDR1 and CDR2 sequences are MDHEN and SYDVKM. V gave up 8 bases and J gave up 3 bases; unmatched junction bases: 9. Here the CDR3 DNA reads TGTGCCAGCCAGCCCCCGGGACAGCCTAATGAAAAACTGTTTTTT. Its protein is CASQPPGQPNEKLFF.

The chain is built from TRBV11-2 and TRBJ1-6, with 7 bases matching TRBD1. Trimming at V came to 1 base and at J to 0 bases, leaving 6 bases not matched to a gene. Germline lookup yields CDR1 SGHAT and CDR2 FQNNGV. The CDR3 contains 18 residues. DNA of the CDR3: TGTGCCAGCAGCTTAGTGGGCAGGGGGAGCTCCTATAATTCACCCCTCCACTTT. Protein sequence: CASSLVGRGSSYNSPLHF.

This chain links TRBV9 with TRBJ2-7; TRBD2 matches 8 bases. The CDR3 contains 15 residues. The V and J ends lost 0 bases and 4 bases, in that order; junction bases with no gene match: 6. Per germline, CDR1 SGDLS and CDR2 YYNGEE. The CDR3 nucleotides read TGTGCCAGCAGCGTAGCGGGGGGGAAATCTTACGAGCAGTACTTC. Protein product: CASSVAGGKSYEQYF.

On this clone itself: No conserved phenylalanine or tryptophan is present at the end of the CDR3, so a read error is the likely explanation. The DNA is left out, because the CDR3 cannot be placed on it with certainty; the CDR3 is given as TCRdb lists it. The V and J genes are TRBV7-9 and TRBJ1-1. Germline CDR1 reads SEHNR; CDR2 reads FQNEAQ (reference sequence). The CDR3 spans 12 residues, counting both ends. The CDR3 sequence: CASSFLPEGREI.